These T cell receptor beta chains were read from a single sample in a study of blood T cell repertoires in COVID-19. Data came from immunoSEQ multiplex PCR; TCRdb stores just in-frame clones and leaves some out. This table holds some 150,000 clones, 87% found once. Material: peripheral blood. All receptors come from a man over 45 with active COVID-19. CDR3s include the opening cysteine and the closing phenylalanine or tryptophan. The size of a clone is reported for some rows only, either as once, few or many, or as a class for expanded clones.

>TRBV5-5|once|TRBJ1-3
CASSRDSFSGNTIYF
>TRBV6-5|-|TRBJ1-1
CASSYSTGGSNTEAFF
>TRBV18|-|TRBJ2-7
CASSPPRTIREQYF
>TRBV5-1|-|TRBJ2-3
CASSTGTGGWDTQYF
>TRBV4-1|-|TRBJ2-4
CASSQDLWGGGKNIQYF
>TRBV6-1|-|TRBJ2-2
CASSEGQVGNTGELFF
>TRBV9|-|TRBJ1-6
CASSPRSGSPLHF
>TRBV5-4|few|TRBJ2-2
CASSQGQINTGELFF
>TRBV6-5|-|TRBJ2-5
CASRASGGGRGTQYF
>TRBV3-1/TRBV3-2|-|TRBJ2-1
CASSQATVGEQFF
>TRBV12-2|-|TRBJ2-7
CASRSQELASSYEQYF
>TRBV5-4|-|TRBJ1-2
CASSLAEGQGRYTF
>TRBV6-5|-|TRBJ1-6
CASSWARGSPLHF
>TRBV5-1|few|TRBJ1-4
CASSLDRHEKLFF
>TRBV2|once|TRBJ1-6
CASRNQGNSPLHF
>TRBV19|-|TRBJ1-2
CASSISNGGYTF
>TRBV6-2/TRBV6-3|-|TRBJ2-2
CASSYSSSGGANTGELFF
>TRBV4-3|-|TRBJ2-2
CASSQSLDRTGELFF
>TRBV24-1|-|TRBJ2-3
CATSQGPTDTQYF
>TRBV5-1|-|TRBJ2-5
CASSQGRAKETQYF
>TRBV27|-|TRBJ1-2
CASSFRHVGYGYTF
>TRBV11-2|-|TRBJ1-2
CASSPPGQVYYGYTF
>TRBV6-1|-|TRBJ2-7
CASSEGAGNYEQYF